A single sample is the source of the 5 T cell receptor beta chains below, sequenced in a study of blood T cell repertoires in COVID-19. Sequencing used immunoSEQ multiplex PCR; TCRdb keeps in-frame clones, though not all of them. The sample contains around 200,000 clones, approximately 80% of which appear only once. Sequenced input: peripheral blood. These receptors were obtained from a human donor in a cohort sampled during active COVID-19.

This chain uses TRBV6-1 with TRBJ2-7; 8 bases map to TRBD1. Trimming cost V 2 bases and J 3 bases; bases outside gene matches: 15. The germline V gene encodes CDR1 MNHNS and CDR2 SASEGT. This CDR3 is 18 amino acids long. This CDR3 reads CASSEQGQVTDYYYEQYF. CDR3 nucleotides: TGTGCCAGCAGTGAACAGGGACAGGTTACAGACTACTACTACGAGCAGTACTTC.

With respect to this clone: Other DNA sequences in the same sample also yield this CDR3. This sequence joins TRBV5-5 and TRBJ2-7; the D gene is possibly TRBD2 (5 bases). The length of the CDR3 is 12 residues. V was trimmed by 3 bases and J by 7 bases, leaving 11 bases between them. Per germline, CDR1 SGHKS and CDR2 YYEKEE (reference sequence). The CDR3 sequence: CASSWSGEEQYF. CDR3 bases: TGTGCCAGCAGCTGGTCCGGGGAAGAGCAGTACTTC.

This clone was counted at least ten times. CDR3 protein: CASSTLTGGTQPQHF. In DNA, the CDR3 is TGTGCCAGCAGCACACTGACAGGGGGGACTCAGCCCCAGCATTTT. The V gene is TRBV28, the J gene TRBJ1-5; 9 positions match TRBD1. CDR1 MDHEN and CDR2 SYDVKM come from the germline V gene. The junction had 9 bases not matched to a gene; V was cut back by 6 bases and J by 6 bases. CDR3 length: 15 residues.

The chain has TRBV15 and TRBJ2-1; 9 nucleotides align to TRBD1. In germline, CDR1 is LNHNV, CDR2 YYDKDF (reference sequence). The CDR3 is 14 residues long. The V segment lost 3 bases and the J segment 4 bases; nucleotides outside the gene matches: 1. CDR3 amino acids: CATSSDRGYNEQFF. DNA of the CDR3: TGTGCCACCAGCAGTGACAGGGGGTACAATGAGCAGTTCTTC.

The chain joins TRBV7-2 to TRBJ2-7, with 8 positions matching TRBD2. The V gene's germline CDR1 is SGHTA and CDR2 FQGNSA. Trimming at V came to 1 base and at J to 7 bases, leaving 12 bases not matched to a gene. The CDR3 has 16 amino acids. In DNA form, the CDR3 reads TGTGCCAGCAGCTTAGGGCCAGCGGGGGCTGGTTATGAGCAGTACTTC. As protein: CASSLGPAGAGYEQYF.